The entry below describes one T cell receptor beta chain. Its antigen is as yet unknown. Time point defined: sample taken at primary tumor resection. The data derive from a study of spatial heterogeneity in lung cancer. Study-wide background: In tumor regions TCR transcript counts correlated strongly with a matched bulk RNA-seq T cell module score. The study's findings and limits: Higher tumor mutation counts went along with higher counts of expanded intratumoral alpha and beta TCRs.

Trimming removed 1 base from V and 5 bases from J; junction bases left unmatched: 5. CDR1 and CDR2 from the germline V gene are LGHDT and YNNKEL (reference sequence). CDR3 size: 14 residues. One entry per CDR3 protein results from TCRdb running MiXCR on the 5' RACE reads. This table has roughly 7,400 distinct CDR3 sequences, under 20% appearing once. This chain connects TRBV3-1 to TRBJ2-7, with 7 bases identical to TRBD1. This clonotype was sampled from a female donor with early-stage non-small cell lung cancer. The input for sequencing was lung tumor tissue, taken at surgery. The CDR3 is CASSQGYRGNEQYF. The CDR3 DNA follows: TGTGCCAGCAGCCAAGGGTACAGGGGAAACGAGCAGTACTTC.